This TCR beta chain appears in the sequencing data of a study of control samples from healthy donors and cancer patients. Using immunoSEQ multiplex PCR, the repertoire was profiled, and TCRdb retains in-frame clones only, with some absent. The repertoire consists of 100,000 to 150,000 clones, with roughly 90% occurring once and the leading ten covering 40%. From germline, CDR1 is LGHDT and CDR2 YNNKEL (reference sequence). This CDR3 is built from 16 residues. The V end was cut by 0 bases, the J end by 2 bases, with 11 bases between. The specimen sequenced was blood. This chain uses TRBV3-1 (or the pseudogene TRBV3-2) with TRBJ1-3, with a possible D match to TRBD1 (5 bases). The TCR comes from a man aged 50 to 59 in good health. DNA of the CDR3: TGTGCCAGCAGCCAAGACTGGTCAGGGACTGGAAACACCATATATTTT. Residues: CASSQDWSGTGNTIYF.